These 26 T cell receptor beta chains came from one sample sequenced in a study of cytomegalovirus exposure and HLA in healthy donors. Primers for the PCR totalled 60 Vbeta and 13 Jbeta. This table comes from immunoSEQ multiplex PCR, and its TCRdb copy is limited to in-frame clones, with some not included. The table lists about 160,000 clones, under 80% of them singletons. Sequencing input: PBMCs. Receptors were obtained from a woman aged 25 to 39 in good health and CMV-seronegative.

The rearrangement joins TRBV28 to TRBJ1-6; 9 bases align to TRBD1. The CDR3 has 15 amino acids. After removal of 4 bases from V and 8 bases from J, the junction contained 6 bases not matched to a gene. Germline V gene lookup returns CDR1 MDHEN and CDR2 SYDVKM. CDR3 in amino acids: CASSSRQGVYSPLHF. The DNA for the CDR3 is TGTGCCAGCAGTTCGAGACAGGGGGTGTATTCACCCCTCCACTTT.

The chain combines TRBV7-9 with TRBJ1-4, with TRBD1 matching 8 bases. The CDR3 is 15 amino acids. The germline V gene has CDR1 SEHNR and CDR2 FQNEAQ (reference sequence). Trimming removed 5 bases from V and 7 bases from J; junction bases left unmatched: 9. This CDR3 is CASSVAQGATEKLFF. The CDR3 region has the DNA TGTGCCAGCAGCGTCGCCCAGGGGGCGACTGAAAAACTGTTTTTT.

CDR3 nucleotide sequence: TGTGCCAGCATAGCCGGTTACCAAGAGACCCAGTACTTC. It encodes CASIAGYQETQYF. The genes are TRBV6-1 and TRBJ2-5; D is uncertain. The V end lost 7 bases, the J end lost 0 bases, and 9 bases lay between the germline ends. The CDR3 spans 13 residues. Germline lookup yields CDR1 MNHNS and CDR2 SASEGT.

The genes are TRBV29-1 and TRBJ2-7; weak D call: TRBD1 (6 bases). The CDR3 is made up of 11 amino acids. Germline V gene sequence: CDR1 SQVTM, CDR2 ANQGSEA. The V and J ends lost 7 bases and 2 bases respectively, with 9 bases between them. The CDR3 nucleotides read TGCAGCGGGCGGACAGCCTACGAGCAGTACTTC. This translates into CSGRTAYEQYF.

The chain combines TRBV15 with TRBJ1-4; 9 nucleotides align to TRBD1. Germline CDR1 reads LNHNV; CDR2 reads YYDKDF (reference sequence). V shed 0 bases, J shed 8 bases, and the junction held 4 bases outside the gene matches. There are 15 residues in the CDR3. The CDR3 sequence is CATSRDGTGSEKLFF. CDR3 DNA sequence: TGTGCCACCAGCAGAGATGGGACAGGGAGCGAAAAACTGTTTTTT.

V is TRBV2 and J is TRBJ1-5, with D hard to call. CDR1 is SNHLY and CDR2 is FYNNEI in the germline V gene. This CDR3 is 14 amino acids long. V lost 4 bases and J 5 bases, leaving 12 bases between the germline ends. In nucleotides, the CDR3 is TGTGCCAGCAGTGTCCAACACGGGGATCAGCCCCAGCATTTT. Translating it yields CASSVQHGDQPQHF.

V gene TRBV7-6 combines with J gene TRBJ2-1; D is perhaps TRBD2 (6 bases). CDR3 length: 16 residues. V lost 4 bases and J lost 7, with 20 bases in between. CDR1 is SGHVS and CDR2 is FNYEAQ in the germline V gene. The CDR3 DNA sequence: TGTGCCAGCAGCTCAGCGACCCTCCCTCTAGCGAATGAGCAGTTCTTC. It is translated as CASSSATLPLANEQFF.

This chain connects TRBV29-1 to TRBJ2-5; a possible D gene is TRBD1 (6 bases). V was clipped by 4 bases and J by 4 bases, with 13 bases between them. Looked up from germline, CDR1 is SQVTM and CDR2 is ANQGSEA. The CDR3 has 13 residues. CDR3 in DNA: TGCAGCGTTGGGTTCCGAGGGGGAGAGACCCAGTACTTC. Translated, it gives CSVGFRGGETQYF.

The chain has TRBV5-4 and TRBJ1-3; D gene ambiguous. The CDR3 contains 13 residues. Trimming cost V 4 bases and J 0 bases, with 5 bases left between them. Germline CDR1 reads SGHNT; CDR2 reads YYREEE (reference sequence). CDR3 in amino acids: CASSEISGNTIYF. DNA for the CDR3: TGTGCCAGCAGCGAGATCTCTGGAAACACCATATATTTT.

The rearrangement joins TRBV6-5 to TRBJ1-1, with D maybe TRBD1 (5 bases). V lost 5 bases and J 0 bases, leaving 13 bases between the germline ends. CDR3 length: 15 amino acids. Germline V gene lookup returns CDR1 MNHEY and CDR2 SVGAGI. The CDR3 coding sequence is TGTGCCAGCAGTCCAGGGCAATCAGTGAACACTGAAGCTTTCTTT. Translated, it gives CASSPGQSVNTEAFF.

This clone was picked up a small number of times. The gene calls are TRBV5-6 and TRBJ2-7, with TRBD1 as a possible D gene (5 bases). The CDR3 has 14 amino acids. Germline CDR1 SGHDT, CDR2 YYEEEE. The V gene lost 8 bases and the J gene lost 2 bases, with 17 bases spanning the gap. CDR3 sequence reads: CASQQRQGTYEQYF. The CDR3, as DNA: TGTGCCAGTCAACAGAGGCAGGGAACCTACGAGCAGTACTTC.

The chain couples TRBV5-1 to TRBJ2-7, with a tentative D call TRBD2 (6 bases). V was cut by 6 bases and J by 2 bases, with 18 bases left in between. Germline V lookup: CDR1 SGHRS, CDR2 YFSETQ. This CDR3 has 15 residues. CDR3 in amino acids: CASTFLGRGTYEQYF. The CDR3 nucleotides read TGCGCCAGCACTTTCCTGGGACGGGGGACCTACGAGCAGTACTTC.

A word on this clone: Other DNA sequences in this sample translate to the same CDR3. The CDR3 region is CASSPSRDMNTEAFF. CDR3 DNA: TGTGCCAGCTCACCATCCCGGGACATGAACACTGAAGCTTTCTTT. The rearrangement joins TRBV18 to TRBJ1-1; perhaps TRBD1 as D (6 bases). CDR3 length equals 15 residues. Germline-derived CDR1 and CDR2 are KGHSH and LQKENI. The V gene lost 2 bases and the J gene lost 0 bases, with 10 bases spanning the gap.

The chain carries TRBV15 and TRBJ2-3; D perhaps matches TRBD2 (6 bases). Trimming left V 3 bases short and J 5 bases short, with 15 bases between. Germline values: CDR1 LNHNV, CDR2 YYDKDF (reference sequence). The CDR3 runs 15 residues. For the CDR3, the DNA is TGTGCCACCAGCAGGGATCTAGCGTGGGGAGATACGCAGTATTTT. Its translation is CATSRDLAWGDTQYF.

This chain joins TRBV7-9 and TRBJ2-2, with D perhaps TRBD1 (6 bases). CDR3 length: 15 amino acids. In germline, CDR1 is SEHNR, CDR2 FQNEAQ (reference sequence). Trimming pared 6 bases from V and 0 bases from J, leaving 11 bases between. The CDR3 is CASSRTETNTGELFF. CDR3 DNA: TGTGCCAGCAGTAGGACAGAGACGAACACCGGGGAGCTGTTTTTT.

This sequence joins TRBV2 and TRBJ1-1; D perhaps matches TRBD1 (5 bases). V was clipped by 5 bases and J by 2 bases, with 9 bases between them. Germline values: CDR1 SNHLY, CDR2 FYNNEI. CDR3 length: 13 residues. DNA of the CDR3: TGTGCCAGCAGTTTGACAGTAAACACTGAAGCTTTCTTT. Translation gives CASSLTVNTEAFF.

The V gene is TRBV6-5, the J gene TRBJ2-7; D not resolved. The V end lost 5 bases, the J end lost 6 bases, and 14 bases lay between the germline ends. The CDR3 covers 13 residues. Germline V gene lookup returns CDR1 MNHEY and CDR2 SVGAGI. The CDR3 nucleotides read TGTGCCAGCAGTCCGCCCGGGTCTTCCGAGCAGTACTTC. As protein: CASSPPGSSEQYF.

This sequence joins TRBV7-6 and TRBJ1-1, with TRBD1 identical over 7 bases. V lost 1 base, J lost 13 bases, and 27 bases stayed unmatched. The CDR3 consists of 19 residues. Germline CDR1 reads SGHVS; CDR2 reads FNYEAQ. CDR3: CASSLDPGSEGAPLVELFF. The DNA for the CDR3 is TGTGCCAGCAGCTTAGATCCCGGGTCCGAGGGGGCGCCCTTGGTGGAGCTTTTCTTT.

The CDR3 DNA reads as TGTGCCAGCAGCTCCGGGGACAGATTTAATGAAAAACTGTTTTTT. Translated: CASSSGDRFNEKLFF. The gene calls are TRBV7-9 and TRBJ1-4; TRBD1 agrees at 7 bases. V lost 4 bases to trimming and J lost 4 bases; unmatched junction nucleotides: 6. This CDR3 contains 15 residues. CDR1 and CDR2 (germline): SEHNR, FQNEAQ (reference sequence).

This clone appeared once. The chain has TRBV5-1 and TRBJ2-3; TRBD2 might be the D (5 bases). The CDR3 length is 14 residues. CDR1 and CDR2 from the germline V gene are SGHRS and YFSETQ. V lost 4 bases to trimming and J lost 4 bases, with 13 bases between them. CDR3 DNA sequence: TGCGCCAGCAGCCCAGGCGGCGGGTCAGATACGCAGTATTTT. It translates to CASSPGGGSDTQYF.

The rearrangement joins TRBV30 to TRBJ1-1; 7 nucleotides match TRBD1. V was pared by 3 bases and J by 8 bases, with 9 bases of the junction left unmatched. CDR3 length equals 13 residues. Germline V gene data show CDR1 as GTSNPN and CDR2 as SVGIG (reference sequence). CDR3 region: CAWSDIGTAEAFF. Here the CDR3 DNA reads TGTGCCTGGAGCGATATAGGGACAGCCGAAGCTTTCTTT. Full variable domain (missing parts from reference TRBV30 and TRBJ1-1): SQTIHQWPATLVQPVGSPLSLECTVEGTSNPNLYWYRQAAGRGLQLLFYSVGIGQISSEVPQNLSASRPQDRQFILSSKKLLLSDSGFYLCAWSDIGTAEAFFGQGTRLTVV.

This clone turned up a few times. The rearrangement uses TRBV5-1 and TRBJ2-1; TRBD2 agrees at 8 bases. The CDR3 has 15 residues. The ends lost 0 bases at V and 14 bases at J; junction bases unmatched: 13. Germline lookup yields CDR1 SGHRS and CDR2 YFSETQ. The CDR3 loop is CASSLAAGGPPVKFF. The CDR3 region has the DNA TGCGCCAGCAGCTTGGCGGCGGGGGGACCCCCTGTGAAGTTCTTC.

J is TRBJ2-1 and V is TRBV18; the match to TRBD1 covers 9 bases. The trim removed 3 bases at V and 3 bases at J, leaving 3 bases unmatched. This CDR3 has 15 residues. Germline V gives CDR1 KGHSH, CDR2 LQKENI. CDR3 amino acids: CASSPTGQGYNEQFF. DNA of the CDR3: TGTGCCAGCTCACCCACGGGACAGGGCTACAATGAGCAGTTCTTC.

V usage is TRBV7-9 and J usage is TRBJ1-1, with D unclear. Germline CDR1 SEHNR, CDR2 FQNEAQ (reference sequence). This CDR3 is 14 amino acids long. V was cut by 5 bases and J by 1 base, with 11 bases left in between. This chain's CDR3 is CASSPPTGNTEAFF. In nucleotides, the CDR3 is TGTGCCAGCAGCCCTCCGACGGGGAACACTGAAGCTTTCTTT.

On this clone itself: One junction end disagrees with the germline gene, perhaps due to a read error. The chain joins TRBV7-9 to TRBJ2-7; 12 positions agree with TRBD2. Germline V CDR1 and CDR2: SEHNR, FQNEAQ (reference sequence). CDR3 size: 16 residues. CDR3: CSSSFPLAGGTYEQYF. As DNA, the CDR3 is TGTTCCAGCAGCTTCCCCCTAGCGGGGGGGACCTACGAGCAGTACTTC.

The chain couples TRBV7-9 to TRBJ1-5, with 7 bases aligning to TRBD1. The CDR3 loop spans 16 amino acids. V shed 2 bases, J shed 2 bases, and the junction held 6 bases outside the gene matches. CDR1 is SEHNR and CDR2 is FQNEAQ in the germline V gene (reference sequence). The CDR3 loop reads CASSLSGGGRNQPQHF. CDR3 DNA: TGTGCCAGCAGCTTATCAGGAGGGGGCCGCAATCAGCCCCAGCATTTT.